The 10 T cell receptor beta chains in this list originate from one sample, sequenced in a study of blood T cells in healthy people across ages. With a J-beta primer mix and a sample-barcoded 5' primer, a second PCR ran roughly 6 to 11 cycles. TCRdb itself ran the 5' RACE reads through MiXCR, one entry per CDR3 protein. Of roughly 680,000 distinct CDR3 sequences in the sample, 52% were seen once. The sequenced sample consisted of blood. These receptors originate from a woman older than 75 in good health.

This sequence joins TRBV30 and TRBJ1-1; D not certain. This CDR3 comprises 13 residues. With 6 bases removed from V and 5 bases from J, the gap between germline ends came to 16 bases. Germline V CDR1 and CDR2: GTSNPN, SVGIG (reference sequence). The DNA for the CDR3 is TGTGCCTGCCGTTCGACGGGTTTGACTGAAGCTTTCTTT. This encodes CACRSTGLTEAFF.

A few counts support this clonotype. This chain connects TRBV5-4 to TRBJ2-1, with 11 bases identical to TRBD2. The trim removed 6 bases at V and 5 bases at J, leaving 4 bases unmatched. The CDR3 is made up of 14 amino acids. The germline CDR1 and CDR2 sequences are SGHNT and YYREEE (reference sequence). In DNA form, the CDR3 reads TGTGCCAGCACCGGGACTAGCGGAAACAATGAGCAGTTCTTC. This encodes CASTGTSGNNEQFF.

This clonotype occurred many times. This sequence joins TRBV7-2 and TRBJ2-1; D unresolved. This CDR3 has 15 residues. Per germline, CDR1 SGHTA and CDR2 FQGNSA. The V and J ends lost 4 bases and 5 bases respectively, with 15 bases between them. The CDR3 spells CASSSPRSTNNEQFF. CDR3 coding DNA: TGTGCCAGCAGCTCCCCGAGGAGTACGAACAATGAGCAGTTCTTC.

This chain uses TRBV7-9 with TRBJ2-1; TRBD1 might be the D (6 bases). The J call may be incorrect, as the DNA end agrees better with TRBJ2-7. Per germline, CDR1 SEHNR and CDR2 FQNEAQ (reference sequence). This CDR3 has 15 amino acids. Here the CDR3 reads CASSLEDSSYNEQYF. The DNA of the CDR3 is TGTGCCAGCAGCTTAGAGGACAGCTCCTACAATGAGCAGTACTTC.

J is TRBJ2-3 and V is TRBV6-2 or TRBV6-3; 7 nucleotides line up with TRBD1. Germline V gives CDR1 MNHEY, CDR2 SVGEGT. This CDR3 has 14 residues. Trimming removed 2 bases from V and 5 bases from J; junction bases left unmatched: 4. CDR3: CASSYRQGVDTQYF. Written as DNA, the CDR3 is TGTGCCAGCAGTTACAGACAGGGCGTAGATACGCAGTATTTT.

The rearrangement uses TRBV25-1 and TRBJ2-5; D gene uncertain. The CDR3 contains 11 residues. V lost 4 bases and J 7 bases, leaving 7 bases between the germline ends. In germline, CDR1 is MGHDK, CDR2 SYGVNS. The CDR3: CASSGPGTQYF. The CDR3 DNA reads as TGTGCCAGCAGTGGACCAGGGACCCAGTACTTC.

This clonotype was found once. A much larger clone sits a single nucleotide away, making a read error possible. The chain uses TRBV20-1 and TRBJ2-1; 8 bases are shared with TRBD2. This CDR3 is built from 14 residues. Germline V gene sequence: CDR1 DFQATT, CDR2 SNEGSKA (reference sequence). The chain's CDR3 is CSAAIAGPYSEQFF. In DNA form, the CDR3 reads TGCAGTGCTGCCATAGCGGGACCCTACAGTGAGCAGTTCTTC.

This clonotype was counted at least ten times. The chain has TRBV20-1 and TRBJ2-3; no clear D. Germline-derived CDR1 and CDR2 are DFQATT and SNEGSKA (reference sequence). Trimming took off 4 bases at V and 5 bases at J, with 7 bases between the two ends. The CDR3 loop spans 11 amino acids. The CDR3 DNA sequence: TGCAGTGCTACAGCCCTAGATACGCAGTATTTT. As protein: CSATALDTQYF.

Written as DNA, the CDR3 is TGTGCCATCAGTGAAGGGGGGACGGGCTCTAGGCAGTACTTC. Translated: CAISEGGTGSRQYF. The gene calls are TRBV10-3 and TRBJ2-7; D may correspond to TRBD1 or TRBD2 (6 bases each). This CDR3 comprises 14 residues. Germline CDR1 is ENHRY and CDR2 is SYGVKD. The V gene lost 3 bases and the J gene lost 9 bases, with 18 bases spanning the gap.

This chain connects TRBV6-4 to TRBJ2-3; no firm D call. Trimming removed 2 bases from V and 7 bases from J, with 13 bases in between. This CDR3 is 14 amino acids long. Germline CDR1 reads MRHNA; CDR2 reads SNTAGT. The CDR3 coding sequence is TGTGCCAGCAGTGACAGCGCGTTCACCCATACGCAGTATTTT. Translating it yields CASSDSAFTHTQYF.